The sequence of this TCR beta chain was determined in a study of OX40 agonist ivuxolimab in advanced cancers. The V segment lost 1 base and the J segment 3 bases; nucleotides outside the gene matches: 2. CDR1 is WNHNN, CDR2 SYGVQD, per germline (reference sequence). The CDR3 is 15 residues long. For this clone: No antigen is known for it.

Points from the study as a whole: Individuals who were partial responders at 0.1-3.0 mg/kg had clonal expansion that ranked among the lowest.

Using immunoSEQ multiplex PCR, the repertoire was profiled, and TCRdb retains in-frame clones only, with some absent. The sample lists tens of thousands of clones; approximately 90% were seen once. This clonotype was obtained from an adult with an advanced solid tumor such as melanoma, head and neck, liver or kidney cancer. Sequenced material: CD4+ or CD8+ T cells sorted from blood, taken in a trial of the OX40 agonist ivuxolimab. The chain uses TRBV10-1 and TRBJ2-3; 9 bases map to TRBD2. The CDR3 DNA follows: TGCGCCAGCAGTGAGTTAGCGGGAGTAACAGATACGCAGTATTTT. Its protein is CASSELAGVTDTQYF.